This T cell receptor (beta chain) was identified in a study of monozygotic twins with inflammatory bowel disease (dated by TCRdb to the late 2010s). In the study overall: In total, approximately 30 monozygotic twin pairs made up the full study: 19 Danish pairs, all IBD-discordant, plus nine German pairs, of which four were IBD-concordant and five were IBD-discordant. Each individual had, on average, about 151 000 unique TCRalpha sequences and 181 000 unique TCRbeta sequences available for analysis. Within discordant pairs, disease-associated traits were sought mainly by comparing IBD patients with their genetically identical healthy co-twins. Overall study outcomes, separate from this receptor: The analysis was unable to tell different T cell subtypes apart. TCRbeta repertoire diversity, by inverse Simpson index, was decreased in IBD patients compared with their healthy co-twins. The results gave no support for a single strong signal or clonotype linked to IBD. Because patients received different immunosuppressive treatments, the repertoires may have picked up extra background noise and variability between individuals. Compared with healthy twins, IBD patients had fewer clonotypes in common with other individuals, a difference most pronounced in patients showing signs of disease activity. Repertoire similarity did not differ between concordant and discordant twins, possibly due to limited statistical power.

From each donor, an approximately 2.5 ml peripheral blood sample was drawn into PAXgene tubes and stored at -80 degrees C. Without any T cell sorting, total RNA was extracted from whole blood using the PAXgene blood miRNA kit on an automated QIAcube. Deep TCRalpha and TCRbeta repertoire profiling with unique molecular barcoding was performed on peripheral blood of monozygotic twin pairs concordant or discordant for inflammatory bowel disease. Smoking habits were recorded for all twin pairs, and individuals were classified as current, former or never smokers. As concerns this clonotype: The specificity of this receptor is unknown.

Library preparation was by 5' RACE. Preparation of each TCR library used roughly 3.5 ug of total RNA. For each sample, cDNA synthesis was carried out in eight separate reactions using SMARTScribe reverse transcriptase. During cDNA synthesis, template switching was used to introduce unique molecular identifiers that contained a 6-nucleotide sample barcode. TCRalpha and TCRbeta cDNA was amplified in two nested PCRs of about 17 and 10 cycles, and bead purification was carried out after each PCR. Before amplification, the cDNA was treated with uracil DNA-glycosylase and purified using the QIAquick PCR purification kit. The second PCR added Illumina TruSeq-compatible adapters along with sample-specific barcodes. TapeStation and Qubit were used to check library quality and concentration, and approximately 5.4 ng of each library was pooled. Pooled libraries were sequenced on an Illumina HiSeq2500 single-index Rapid Run with 2 x 100 bp reads and custom sequencing primers. The paper's data handling went like this. MiGEC version 1.2.6 was used for UMI-based consensus assembly, which corrected PCR and sequencing errors. V(D)J alignment, clonotype assembly and CDR3 extraction were performed with MiXCR version 2.1.1. Normalisation of gene usage, clonotype sharing and MAIT/NKT TCR abundance was achieved by analysing the top 1000, 10 000 and 20 000 clonotypes per sample. After downsampling to 27 000 UMIs, diversity was calculated as the inverse Simpson index using the vegan R package. Paired Mann-Whitney U tests on discordant twin pairs were used, with Benjamini-Hochberg multiple-testing correction. Based on TCRdb reprocessing of the reads, there is one entry per CDR3 protein sequence, and DNA is missing. TCRdb's processing, not the authors' own work, is the source of the V and J calls. The sample's records list 150,000 or so distinct CDR3 sequences. Roughly 1.2% of the sample rests with the top ten.

Reading the germline V gene (reference sequence) gives CDR1 MNHEY and CDR2 SMNVEV. CDR3 length: 16 amino acids, cysteine to phenylalanine. No DNA is recorded. The sample comprised blood. This receptor was obtained from a human donor with ulcerative colitis or Crohn's disease, or a healthy co-twin of an affected twin (not recorded which). The chain is encoded by TRBV27 joined to TRBJ1-6; the TRBD1 assignment by TCRdb is unverifiable without DNA. The encoded CDR3 is CASSPDDRAYNSPLHF.